These 31 T cell receptor beta chains share one sample of origin, sequenced in a study of T cells after yellow fever vaccination. TCRdb used MiXCR to reprocess the 5' RACE reads, holding one entry per CDR3 protein. The table lists about 350,000 distinct CDR3 sequences, about 4% of them singletons, with 20% to 25% in the top ten. Sample: PBMCs, taken 5 days after the yellow fever booster vaccination. The receptor source for this set is a man in his late teens or twenties who received the YFV17D yellow fever vaccine.

This clonotype was found many times. V is TRBV4-1 and J is TRBJ2-7, with D maybe TRBD1 (7 bases). The CDR3 is made up of 15 amino acids. In germline, CDR1 is MGHRA, CDR2 YSYEKL. The V end lost 4 bases, the J end lost 0 bases, and 13 bases lay between the germline ends. The CDR3 here is CASSLRGESSYEQYF. Written as DNA, the CDR3 is TGCGCCAGCAGCCTCAGGGGGGAAAGCTCCTACGAGCAGTACTTC.

This clonotype occurred a few times. This chain joins TRBV20-1 and TRBJ2-1; D not resolved. V lost 3 bases and J lost 3, with 15 bases in between. CDR3 length equals 15 residues. The germline gives CDR1 DFQATT, CDR2 SNEGSKA (reference sequence). The CDR3 region is CSASGRWGNYNEQFF. In DNA, the CDR3 is TGCAGTGCTAGTGGACGGTGGGGTAACTACAATGAGCAGTTCTTC.

This clonotype was recorded at least ten times. The chain employs TRBV5-4 and TRBJ1-1; D is perhaps TRBD1 (6 bases). CDR1 is SGHNT, CDR2 YYREEE, per germline (reference sequence). Trimming removed 4 bases at V and 9 bases at J, with 13 bases between. The CDR3 loop spans 12 amino acids. This CDR3 is CASSPGQNKAFF. The CDR3 bases are TGTGCCAGCAGCCCTGGACAGAATAAAGCTTTCTTT.

This clonotype was detected many times. This chain connects TRBV7-2 to TRBJ2-5, with TRBD2 matching 8 bases. The CDR3 loop spans 17 amino acids. The germline CDR1 and CDR2 sequences are SGHTA and FQGNSA. V trimming: 5 bases; J trimming: 0 bases; junction bases outside the gene matches: 11. CDR3 nucleotide sequence: TGTGCCAGCAGCCAAACGGGACTAGTTAAGTACCAAGAGACCCAGTACTTC. Translating gives CASSQTGLVKYQETQYF.

The table lists this clonotype with many counts. This rearrangement joins TRBV10-2 to TRBJ2-1, with 11 positions matching TRBD2. J lost 6 bases, V lost 7 bases, and 8 bases had no gene match. The CDR3 is 15 amino acids. Per the germline V gene, CDR1 is WSHSY and CDR2 is SAAADI. CDR3 residues: CASTWGLAESNEQFF. The CDR3 DNA reads as TGCGCCAGCACCTGGGGACTAGCGGAATCCAATGAGCAGTTCTTC.

This chain joins TRBV9 and TRBJ1-6; no clear D gene. Germline CDR1 is SGDLS and CDR2 is YYNGEE. Trimming left V 5 bases short and J 9 bases short, with 9 bases between. The CDR3 runs to 12 residues. The CDR3 is CASSVGGSPLHF. CDR3 coding DNA: TGTGCCAGCAGTGTTGGAGGTTCACCCCTCCACTTT.

This clonotype was detected only a few times. This chain connects TRBV25-1 to TRBJ2-3; TRBD1 might be the D (6 bases). This CDR3 is built from 15 residues. CDR1 MGHDK and CDR2 SYGVNS come from the germline V gene. Trimming cost V 2 bases and J 2 bases, with 11 bases left between them. The CDR3 bases are TGTGCCAGCAGTGAAGGACAGAAGTTCACAGATACGCAGTATTTT. Its protein is CASSEGQKFTDTQYF.

This clonotype has more than one count but fewer than ten. The rearrangement uses TRBV6-5 and TRBJ2-1; possibly TRBD1 or TRBD2 for D (5 bases each). Between the trimmed V and J ends, which lost 6 bases and 6 bases, there was a span of 9 bases. CDR1 is MNHEY, CDR2 SVGAGI, per germline. CDR3 size: 12 residues. CDR3 sequence (DNA): TGTGCCAGCAGAAGGGACCCCAATGAGCAGTTCTTC. Encoded protein: CASRRDPNEQFF.

This clonotype occurred a few times. Its ends do not fully match the called genes, so a read error is possible. This rearrangement joins TRBV5-1 to TRBJ1-1; D gene ambiguous. This CDR3 is built from 12 residues. Germline values: CDR1 SGHRS, CDR2 YFSETQ. This CDR3 reads CASSFPNAEAFF. The CDR3 DNA is TGCGCCAGCAGCTTCCCGAACGCTGAAGCTTTCTTT.

The chain joins TRBV12-5 to TRBJ2-5; either TRBD1 or TRBD2 may fit D (5 bases each). Germline loops: CDR1 LGHNT, CDR2 FRNRAP. CDR3 length: 14 amino acids. Trimming took 6 bases from V and 0 from J, leaving 11 bases between them. DNA for the CDR3: TGTGCTAGTGGAAAAGAGGGGTACCAAGAGACCCAGTACTTC. Translated: CASGKEGYQETQYF.

This chain links TRBV29-1 with TRBJ2-7; no reliable D call. CDR3 size: 11 residues. The germline gives CDR1 SQVTM, CDR2 ANQGSEA. V was pared by 7 bases and J by 3 bases, with 10 bases between. CDR3 protein: CSGQIGYEQYF. The CDR3 region has the DNA TGCAGCGGGCAAATTGGCTACGAGCAGTACTTC.

V and J are TRBV4-1 and TRBJ2-1, with 12 bases fitting TRBD2. Per germline, CDR1 MGHRA and CDR2 YSYEKL. The length of the CDR3 is 15 residues. The V segment lost 4 bases and the J segment 10 bases; nucleotides outside the gene matches: 8. The CDR3 bases are TGCGCCAGCAGCCTCCGGACTAGCGGGGTAAGGGAGCAGTTCTTC. Its translation is CASSLRTSGVREQFF.

This clonotype has only a few counts. The rearrangement joins TRBV4-2 to TRBJ1-6; D uncertain. V was cut by 0 bases and J by 8 bases, with 14 bases left in between. CDR1 LGHNA and CDR2 YNFKEQ come from the germline V gene. The CDR3 is made up of 16 amino acids. CDR3 nucleotide sequence: TGTGCCAGCAGCCAAGATGTTGGCCGGAGGGATTCACCCCTCCACTTT. Protein: CASSQDVGRRDSPLHF.

The rearrangement uses TRBV7-9 and TRBJ1-1, with D possibly TRBD1 on 6 matching bases. Germline CDR1 and CDR2: SEHNR and FQNEAQ (reference sequence). The CDR3 runs to 14 residues. V gave up 6 bases and J gave up 6 bases, with 17 bases separating them. Here the CDR3 reads CASRGPSTGSEAFF. The DNA of the CDR3 is TGTGCCAGCAGGGGACCTTCGACAGGATCTGAAGCTTTCTTT.

This chain joins TRBV5-4 and TRBJ2-1; 8 bases map to TRBD1. The CDR3 extends over 14 amino acids. V lost 2 bases and J lost 7; bases outside the gene matches: 5. CDR1 is SGHNT, CDR2 YYREEE, per germline (reference sequence). The CDR3 sequence: CASSFRTGNNEQFF. CDR3 bases: TGTGCCAGCAGCTTTCGGACAGGGAATAATGAGCAGTTCTTC.

This clonotype turned up a few times. V and J are TRBV5-8 and TRBJ2-7, with unresolved D. The CDR3 loop spans 11 amino acids. V was clipped by 6 bases and J by 4 bases, with 8 bases between them. CDR1 SGHTS and CDR2 YDEGEE come from the germline V gene. Written as DNA, the CDR3 is TGTGCCAGCACCCCGAATTACGAGCAGTACTTC. Residues: CASTPNYEQYF. The full variable domain, rest sourced from reference TRBV5-8 and TRBJ2-7, is EAGVTQSPTHLIKTRGQQATLRCSPISGHTSVYWYQQALGLGLQFLLWYDEGEERNRGNFPPRFSGRQFPNYSSELNVNALELEDSALYLCASTPNYEQYFGPGTRLTVT.

This chain connects TRBV6-2 or TRBV6-3 to TRBJ2-1; D not resolved. V shed 0 bases and J shed 4 bases, with 22 bases lying between them. CDR3 length: 19 amino acids. Germline V gene sequence: CDR1 MNHEY, CDR2 SVGEGT. The CDR3 DNA reads as TGTGCCAGCAGTTACTCGGGCTCCTCATTTGGGATGATGTACAATGAGCAGTTCTTC. Its translation is CASSYSGSSFGMMYNEQFF.

This chain joins TRBV11-3 and TRBJ2-1; no clear D. V gave up 3 bases and J gave up 5 bases, with 11 bases separating them. There are 14 residues in the CDR3. Germline CDR1 reads SGHNT; CDR2 reads YENEEA. CDR3 protein: CASSFEATDNEQFF. Written as DNA, the CDR3 is TGTGCCAGCAGCTTTGAGGCTACTGACAATGAGCAGTTCTTC.

This clonotype was found many times. The chain recombines TRBV24-1 with TRBJ2-4, with D unresolved. The CDR3 covers 13 residues. The germline V and J ends were trimmed by 10 bases and 5 bases, with 14 bases remaining between them. CDR1 is KGHDR, CDR2 SFDVKD, per germline. The CDR3 region is CATNGSRENIQYF. CDR3 in DNA: TGTGCCACGAACGGGTCTCGGGAAAACATTCAGTACTTC.

The gene calls are TRBV12-3 or TRBV12-4 and TRBJ2-2; 7 bases agree with TRBD2. V shed 5 bases and J 4 bases; nucleotides not matched to a gene: 7. The CDR3 runs to 15 residues. Here the CDR3 DNA reads TGTGCCAGCAGTGCCCTAGCGGCGGCCACCGGGGAGCTGTTTTTT. Translated, it gives CASSALAAATGELFF.

V and J are TRBV7-9 and TRBJ2-7, with D possibly matching TRBD1 (6 bases). Trimming removed 5 bases at V and 1 base at J, with 12 bases between. This CDR3 contains 14 residues. CDR1 and CDR2 (germline): SEHNR, FQNEAQ (reference sequence). Here the CDR3 DNA reads TGTGCCAGCAGCAGACAACAGGGATCCTACGAGCAGTACGTC. Its protein is CASSRQQGSYEQYV.

This clonotype was seen a few times. The V call is TRBV5-1, the J call TRBJ2-1; TRBD1 agrees at 9 bases. CDR1 and CDR2 (germline): SGHRS, YFSETQ. V was clipped by 3 bases and J by 7 bases; unmatched bases: 5. The CDR3 covers 14 residues. CDR3 coding DNA: TGCGCCAGCAGCTCAGGACAGGGGAAAAATGAGCAGTTCTTC. Amino acid sequence: CASSSGQGKNEQFF. Supplemented by reference TRBV5-1 and TRBJ2-1, the full variable domain reads KAGVTQTPRYLIKTRGQQVTLSCSPISGHRSVSWYQQTPGQGLQFLFEYFSETQRNKGNFPGRFSGRQFSNSRSEMNVSTLELGDSALYLCASSSGQGKNEQFFGPGTRLTVL.

The chain is built from TRBV6-2 or TRBV6-3 and TRBJ1-2; 12 nucleotides line up with TRBD1. Germline-derived CDR1 and CDR2 are MNHEY and SVGEGT. The CDR3 is 17 residues long. Trimming took 7 bases from V and 7 from J; bases not matched to a gene: 16. The CDR3 region is CASIRRRDRGLELGYTF. CDR3 sequence (DNA): TGTGCCAGCATTAGACGGCGGGACAGGGGGCTTGAGCTTGGCTACACCTTC.

This clonotype was counted at least ten times. CDR3 DNA: TGTGCCGGTGAGGGACCGAAGATCACAGATACGCAGTATTTT. Protein sequence: CAGEGPKITDTQYF. This chain connects TRBV30 to TRBJ2-3, with D tentatively TRBD1 or TRBD2 (5 bases each). The V gene's germline CDR1 is GTSNPN and CDR2 SVGIG (reference sequence). The CDR3 has 14 amino acids. V was pared by 8 bases and J by 2 bases, with 17 bases between.

This clonotype came up a few times. The chain has TRBV3-1 and TRBJ2-3, with D perhaps matching TRBD1 or TRBD2 (5 bases each). Germline V CDR1 and CDR2: LGHDT, YNNKEL (reference sequence). The CDR3 is 17 residues long. The ends were cut back, 0 bases at V and 6 bases at J, with 19 bases in the middle. The CDR3 DNA reads TGTGCCAGCAGCCAAGACTCGGCAGGGTGGGGACGGGATACGCAGTATTTT. Translation: CASSQDSAGWGRDTQYF.

This chain connects TRBV29-1 to TRBJ1-5, with D possibly TRBD1 on 5 matching bases. Germline CDR1 reads SQVTM; CDR2 reads ANQGSEA. This CDR3 has 13 amino acids. V lost 4 bases and J 7 bases, leaving 14 bases between the germline ends. The CDR3 DNA reads as TGCAGCGTTGCGCAGGGCGAGGGGCAGCCCCAGCATTTT. Residues: CSVAQGEGQPQHF.

In its sample, this clonotype was seen a few times. The gene calls are TRBV25-1 and TRBJ2-5, with D uncertain. This CDR3 region has 15 residues. Germline V gives CDR1 MGHDK, CDR2 SYGVNS. The V end lost 1 base, the J end lost 4 bases, and 13 bases lay between the germline ends. CDR3 region: CASSEWVPAGETQYF. The CDR3 DNA is TGTGCCAGCAGTGAATGGGTTCCGGCAGGAGAGACCCAGTACTTC. The full variable domain, completed using reference TRBV25-1 and TRBJ2-5, is EADIYQTPRYLVIGTGKKITLECSQTMGHDKMYWYQQDPGMELHLIHYSYGVNSTEKGDLSSESTVSRIRTEHFPLTLESARPSHTSQYLCASSEWVPAGETQYFGPGTRLLVL.

This clonotype has only a few counts. V and J are TRBV20-1 and TRBJ2-1; TRBD2 might be the D (6 bases). The CDR3 spans 16 residues. Germline-derived CDR1 and CDR2 are DFQATT and SNEGSKA (reference sequence). V was clipped by 0 bases and J by 0 bases, with 12 bases between them. The CDR3 nucleotides read TGCAGTGCTAGAGAAGTGCCGGGGGTCTCCTACAATGAGCAGTTCTTC. Encoded protein: CSAREVPGVSYNEQFF.

The gene calls are TRBV7-2 and TRBJ1-4, with D perhaps matching TRBD1 (6 bases). V lost 4 bases, J lost 2 bases, and 11 bases lay in between. The CDR3 consists of 15 residues. Germline V gene lookup returns CDR1 SGHTA and CDR2 FQGNSA. CDR3 in DNA: TGTGCCAGCAGCTCGCAGGGGCCGACTAATGAAAAACTGTTTTTT. Its protein is CASSSQGPTNEKLFF.

CDR3 coding DNA: TGTGCCACCAGGACAGCGGGAGCCTACGAGCAGTACTTC. It translates to CATRTAGAYEQYF. This chain uses TRBV15 with TRBJ2-7, with 8 bases identical to TRBD2. V trimming: 6 bases; J trimming: 2 bases; junction bases outside the gene matches: 3. The V gene's germline CDR1 is LNHNV and CDR2 YYDKDF (reference sequence). The CDR3 sequence is 13 residues long.

A note on this clonotype: A much larger clonotype is one base distant, so this may be a read error. V is TRBV4-3 and J is TRBJ2-5; 10 nucleotides match TRBD2. Per the germline V gene, CDR1 is LGHNA and CDR2 is YSLEER. CDR3 length: 16 amino acids. V lost 3 bases, J lost 4 bases, and 8 bases stayed unmatched. This chain's CDR3 is CASSHQRGGGRETQYF. DNA for the CDR3: TGCGCCAGCAGCCACCAGCGGGGGGGCGGGAGAGAGACCCAGTACTTC.